A selection of T cell receptor beta chains follows, all from one sample in a study of post-analysis software for immune sequencing data. Via MiXCR, TCRdb re-called the PCR reads, giving one row per CDR3 protein. This sample has roughly 700,000 distinct CDR3 sequences; 30% occur once, and the top ten carry roughly 0.54%. The sample comprised blood. These receptor sequences come from a girl aged 5-17 years with multiple sclerosis. CDR3s include the opening cysteine and the closing phenylalanine or tryptophan. The D gene is left open where the match is weak. Rows may omit the clone size; those that give it use once, few, many or a size class.

J: TRBJ2-5
size: few
D: TRBD2
V: TRBV28
DNA: TGTGCCAGCAAGAAGCGGGGTGAGACCCAGTACTTC
CDR3: CASKKRGETQYF

J: TRBJ2-7
size: few
D: TRBD1
V: TRBV20-1
DNA: TGCAGTGCTAGGGGGACAGGGAACGAGCAGTACTTC
CDR3: CSARGTGNEQYF

J: TRBJ2-7
size: few
D: TRBD1
V: TRBV27
DNA: TGTGCCAGCAGGACACCGGGACAGGGTTTCGACGAGCAGTACTTC
CDR3: CASRTPGQGFDEQYF

J: TRBJ2-7
size: -
D: -
V: TRBV20-1
DNA: TGCAGTGCTAGGTCATCCCCACTTAATTCCTACGAGCGGTACTTC
CDR3: CSARSSPLNSYERYF

J: TRBJ2-5
size: -
D: -
V: TRBV11-2
DNA: TGTGCCAGCAGCCTACAAGCCCGAGGGTTCGAGACCCAGTACTTC
CDR3: CASSLQARGFETQYF

J: TRBJ2-3
size: few
D: -
V: TRBV27
DNA: TGTGCCAGCAGTTTGGGAGGTTTAGCAGATACGCAGTATTTT
CDR3: CASSLGGLADTQYF

J: TRBJ1-2
size: -
D: -
V: TRBV5-6
DNA: TGTGCCAGCAGCGGGAATTGGGGGGTGAACTATGGCTACACCTTC
CDR3: CASSGNWGVNYGYTF

J: TRBJ1-2
size: -
D: -
V: TRBV29-1
DNA: TGCAGCGTTGAACTTTGGGTGAACTATGGCTACACCTTC
CDR3: CSVELWVNYGYTF

J: TRBJ2-5
size: -
D: TRBD2
V: TRBV20-1
DNA: TGCAGTGCGGGCAGGACTAGCGGGAGTGAGACCCAGTACTTC
CDR3: CSAGRTSGSETQYF

J: TRBJ2-5
size: -
D: TRBD2
V: TRBV7-2
DNA: TGTGCCAGCAGCTTAGATTCAGCGGGAGGGGAGACCCAGTACTTC
CDR3: CASSLDSAGGETQYF

J: TRBJ2-4
size: few
D: -
V: TRBV20-1
DNA: TGCAGTGCTACCAGGACGGACCAAAACATTCAGTACTTC
CDR3: CSATRTDQNIQYF

J: TRBJ1-5
size: -
D: -
V: TRBV20-1
DNA: TGCAGTGCTAGTGGTTTCGGGCAAGTCAGCAATCAGCCCCAGCATTTT
CDR3: CSASGFGQVSNQPQHF

J: TRBJ1-2
size: few
D: TRBD1
V: TRBV7-2
DNA: TGTGCCAGCAGCTCGGGAGGACAGGCTTGGCGAGGCTACACCTTC
CDR3: CASSSGGQAWRGYTF

J: TRBJ2-7
size: -
D: -
V: TRBV7-2
DNA: TGTGCCAGCCGGACCGGGACACTATCCTACGAGCAGTACTTC
CDR3: CASRTGTLSYEQYF

J: TRBJ2-1
size: -
D: TRBD2
V: TRBV20-1
DNA: TGCAGTGCGATCCTAGCGGGGGGGTACGGTGAGCAGTTCTTC
CDR3: CSAILAGGYGEQFF

J: TRBJ2-3
size: -
D: TRBD2
V: TRBV2
DNA: TGTGCCAGCAGTGAGGCGGGAGTGAGGACAGATACGCAGTATTTT
CDR3: CASSEAGVRTDTQYF

J: TRBJ2-1
size: -
D: TRBD1
V: TRBV5-1
DNA: TGCGCCAGCAGCGGGACAGCATCGTACAATGAGCAGTTCTTC
CDR3: CASSGTASYNEQFF

J: TRBJ1-2
size: many
D: -
V: TRBV7-2
DNA: TGTGCCAGCAGCTTAGTGTGGGATCGGGGCTACACCTTC
CDR3: CASSLVWDRGYTF

J: TRBJ2-7
size: few
D: TRBD2
V: TRBV6-5
DNA: TGTGCCAGCAGTTACTCTCCCCGGGAGGGCGGCGAGCAGTACTTC
CDR3: CASSYSPREGGEQYF

J: TRBJ1-2
size: few
D: TRBD1
V: TRBV6-1
DNA: TGTGCCAGCGCGATGAGAGGACAGGGGTCTGGCTACACCTTC
CDR3: CASAMRGQGSGYTF

J: TRBJ2-7
size: -
D: TRBD2
V: TRBV20-1
DNA: TGCAGTGCTCACGCGAGAAGGAGACCAGCGGGAAGGTACGAGCAGTACTTC
CDR3: CSAHARRRPAGRYEQYF

J: TRBJ1-2
size: -
D: -
V: TRBV27
DNA: TGTGCCAGCAGTTTATCTGGGGGGCCCTATGGCTACACCTTC
CDR3: CASSLSGGPYGYTF

J: TRBJ2-7
size: few
D: -
V: TRBV20-1
DNA: TGCAGTGCTAGAGGCAAACCGAACGAGCAGTACTTC
CDR3: CSARGKPNEQYF

J: TRBJ1-6
size: -
D: -
V: TRBV20-1
DNA: TGCAGTGCTAGAGAAGGACCATTACGTTCACCCCTCCACTTT
CDR3: CSAREGPLRSPLHF

J: TRBJ2-1
size: few
D: TRBD1
V: TRBV4-3
DNA: TGCGCCAGCAGCCAAGGGGGACAGGACCTCAATGAGCAGTTCTTC
CDR3: CASSQGGQDLNEQFF

J: TRBJ2-1
size: -
D: TRBD1
V: TRBV9
DNA: TGTGCCAGCAGCGGATCAACAGGGGTGGGTGAGCAGTTCTTC
CDR3: CASSGSTGVGEQFF